This TCR beta chain was identified in a study of cytomegalovirus exposure and HLA in healthy donors. Overall study context: The roughly 120 validation repertoires and the approximately 690 first-cohort repertoires shared a platform, a later analysis reported. Broader study findings: Using the classifier, cytomegalovirus status was reportedly diagnosed with high specificity and sensitivity. There were some public TCRs occurring in many donors, but most TCR sequences were rare. The listing of approximately 160 TCR beta chains classed them as cytomegalovirus-associated.

The germline V gene has CDR1 LNHDA and CDR2 SQIVND (reference sequence). CDR3 size: 14 residues. V was clipped by 1 base and J by 6 bases; unmatched bases: 5. About this clone: Its antigen is undetermined.

TCRdb keeps only in-frame clones here, not all; method: immunoSEQ multiplex PCR. The sample shows 90,000 or so clones, 85% of them seen only once. This sequence joins TRBV19 and TRBJ1-1; 7 bases match TRBD1. The sequence was obtained from a man between 18 and 29 years old in good health and CMV-seropositive. Source material: PBMCs. CDR3 sequence (DNA): TGTGCCAGTAGTATAGTCATGACAGGGTCTGAAGCTTTCTTT. It yields the protein CASSIVMTGSEAFF.